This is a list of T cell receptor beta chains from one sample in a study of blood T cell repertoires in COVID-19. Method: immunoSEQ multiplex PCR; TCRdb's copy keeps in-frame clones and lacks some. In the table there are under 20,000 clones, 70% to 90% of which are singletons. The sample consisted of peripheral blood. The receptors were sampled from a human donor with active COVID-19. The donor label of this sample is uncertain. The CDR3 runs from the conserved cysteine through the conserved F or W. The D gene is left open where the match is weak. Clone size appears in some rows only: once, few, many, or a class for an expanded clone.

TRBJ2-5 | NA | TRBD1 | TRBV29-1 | TGCAGCGTCGTAAGAGTCAGGGGGGAGACCCAGTACTTC | CSVVRVRGETQYF
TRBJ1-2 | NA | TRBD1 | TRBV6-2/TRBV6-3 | TGTGCCAGCAGTCCGGGACAGGCTGGTAAAGGCTACACCTTC | CASSPGQAGKGYTF
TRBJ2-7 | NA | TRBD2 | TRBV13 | TGTGCCAGCAGAGGACGAGCGGGGGGCGAGCAGTACTTC | CASRGRAGGEQYF
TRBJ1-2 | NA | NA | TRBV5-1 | TGCGCCAGCAGCCCCTGGACAGATATCAGTTATGGCTACACCTTC | CASSPWTDISYGYTF
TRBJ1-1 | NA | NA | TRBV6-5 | TGTGCCAGCAGCTCCCTGGGGGGGACTGAAGCTTTCTTT | CASSSLGGTEAFF
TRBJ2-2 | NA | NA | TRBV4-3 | TGCGCCAGCAGCCACAAACCTACCCCGAACACCGGGGAGCTGTTTTTT | CASSHKPTPNTGELFF
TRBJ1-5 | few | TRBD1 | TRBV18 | TGTGCCAGCTCACCGACAGGGGCGCCCTCGCCCCAGCATTTT | CASSPTGAPSPQHF
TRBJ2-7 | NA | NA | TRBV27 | TGTGCCAGCAGTCCAGACTACAGGGTCCACGAGCAGTACTTC | CASSPDYRVHEQYF
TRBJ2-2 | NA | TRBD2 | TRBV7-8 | TGTGCCAGCAGCCTTAGCGGGGCGAACACCGGGGAGCTGTTTTTT | CASSLSGANTGELFF
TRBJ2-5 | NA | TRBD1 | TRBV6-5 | TGTGCCAGCAGTTACCCGGGACAGCCCCAAGAGACCCAGTACTTC | CASSYPGQPQETQYF
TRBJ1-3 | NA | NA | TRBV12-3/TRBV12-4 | TGTGCCAGCAGCCTCCCCGGGGTGACCATATATTTT | CASSLPGVTIYF
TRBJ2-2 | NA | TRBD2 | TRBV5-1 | TGCGCCAGCAGCCCGGGGGGGAACACCGGGGAGCTGTTTTTT | CASSPGGNTGELFF
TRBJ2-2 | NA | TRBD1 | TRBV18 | TGTGCCAGCTCACAGGGACAGGGCACCGGGGAGCTGTTTTTT | CASSQGQGTGELFF
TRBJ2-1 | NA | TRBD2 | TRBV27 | TGTGCCAGCAGACAAAAGTCTAGCGGGGGGGGCAATGAGCAGTTCTTC | CASRQKSSGGGNEQFF
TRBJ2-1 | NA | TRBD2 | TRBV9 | TGTGCCAGCAGCGTCCCCGGGGGGGATACCTACAATGAGCAGTTCTTC | CASSVPGGDTYNEQFF
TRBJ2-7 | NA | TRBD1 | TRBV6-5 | TGTGCCAGCAGTCGGGACAGACACTACGAGCAGTACTTC | CASSRDRHYEQYF
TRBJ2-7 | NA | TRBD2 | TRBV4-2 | TGTGCCAGCAGCCAAGAGGGGACTAGTAACGACGAGCAGTACTTC | CASSQEGTSNDEQYF
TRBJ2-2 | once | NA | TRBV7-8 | TGTGCCAGCAGCCCCCCCGGGGATCCCCGCGCATACACCGGGGAGCTGTTTTTT | CASSPPGDPRAYTGELFF
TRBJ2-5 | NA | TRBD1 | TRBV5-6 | TGTGCCAGCAGCTGGGCAGGGGGTGGGGCAACCCAGTACTTC | CASSWAGGGATQYF
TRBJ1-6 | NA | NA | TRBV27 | TGTGCCAGCAGTCGGAACAGGCAATCACCCCTCCACTTT | CASSRNRQSPLHF
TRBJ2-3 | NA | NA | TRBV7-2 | TGTGCCAGCAGCTTAGGTCGGCGGACGCAGTATTTT | CASSLGRRTQYF
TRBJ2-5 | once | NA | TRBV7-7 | TGTGCTAGCAGCTCATCAGGGTCGGAGACCCAGTACTTC | CASSSSGSETQYF
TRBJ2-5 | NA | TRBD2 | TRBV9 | TGTGCCAGCAGCGTAGGGGAGGGATATTTAGAGACCCAGTACTTC | CASSVGEGYLETQYF
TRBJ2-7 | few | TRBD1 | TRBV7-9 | TGTGCCAGCAGCGACTCCGGGACAGGGTCTTACGAGCAGTACTTC | CASSDSGTGSYEQYF